This paragraph reports one T cell receptor (beta chain). Its antigen is not identified. This specimen belongs to a study of beta chain features in type 1 diabetes. Study observations and caveats: Whether HLA type affects TCRB rearrangement stayed undetermined in the present work. Type 1 diabetes patients had moderately but significantly shorter TCRB CDR3s in all four CD4+ subsets.

What was sequenced were expressed TCRB transcripts, since all of the isolated RNA had been reverse transcribed. Average reads for naive, central memory and regulatory T cell samples were about 4 million. Using immunoSEQ multiplex PCR, the repertoire was profiled, and TCRdb retains in-frame clones only, with some absent. The table has 900,000 or so clones, about 17% seen once. Trimming took off 2 bases at V and 9 bases at J, with 25 bases between the two ends. Per the germline V gene, CDR1 is SEHNR and CDR2 is FQNEAQ (reference sequence). CDR3 length equals 18 residues. The material sequenced was naive CD4+ T cells from blood. The sequence was collected from a woman under 30 in good health. The chain links TRBV7-9 to TRBJ2-2; tentatively, D is TRBD1 (6 bases). The CDR3 here is CASSLLKLFGTRHRELFF. For the CDR3, the DNA is TGTGCCAGCAGCTTACTCAAGCTCTTCGGGACAAGGCACCGGGAGCTGTTTTTT.